The present TCR beta chain was sequenced within a study of blood T cell repertoires in COVID-19. For the study at large: COVID-19 samples collected from the United States, Italy and Spain covered acute and convalescent phases. Nucleic acid was either cDNA or gDNA, and it came from T cells, B-cell-depleted T cells, or PBMCs.

This clone was detected only once. The V and J ends lost 4 bases and 14 bases respectively, with 16 bases between them. Germline values: CDR1 SGHNT, CDR2 YYREEE (reference sequence). The CDR3 loop spans 12 amino acids. In the original analysis: How many nucleated cells were present was estimated from reference gene primer amplification. Profiled with immunoSEQ multiplex PCR; TCRdb holds only in-frame clones, not every one. Clonal size and the V and J genes are those of that table, whereas D and trimming came from the DNA. Here the sample spans about 230,000 clones, around 83% being singletons. Sequenced input: peripheral blood. The sequence was collected from a man between 40 and 49 years old with acute or convalescent COVID-19. The genes are TRBV5-4 and TRBJ2-1; D might be TRBD2 (7 bases). CDR3 nucleotide sequence: TGTGCCAGCAGCGTCGCGGGGGCTTCTAAGTTCTTC. Its protein product is CASSVAGASKFF.